This TCR beta chain was captured in a study of beta chain features in type 1 diabetes. As for the study in general: Patients and healthy donors were similar in age, gender and cell yields. Whole-study findings and limits: Compared to healthy donors, patients appeared to have naive, central memory and Treg TCRB repertoires that were more alike.

Every isolated RNA sample was fully reverse transcribed, so sequencing captured expressed TCRB transcripts. Profiling relied on immunoSEQ multiplex PCR, and the TCRdb table lists in-frame clones only, not all of them. The sample consists of about 360,000 clones, over 10% of them appearing once. As regards this clone: Its antigen is still unknown.

The CDR3 has 16 residues. CDR1 is SGHVS, CDR2 FNYEAQ, per germline. V lost 4 bases and J lost 6; bases outside the gene matches: 10. This rearrangement joins TRBV7-6 to TRBJ2-2; 8 positions match TRBD1. This sequence was found in a man aged 18 to 29 in good health. Specimen: naive CD4+ T cells from blood. In nucleotides, the CDR3 is TGTGCCAGCAGCTCCGCAGGGGGCGGATCGGCCGGGGAGCTGTTTTTT. Translation gives CASSSAGGGSAGELFF.